The 2 T cell receptor beta chains below all came from one sample that was sequenced in a study of shared clonotypes between healthy human individuals (TCRdb year 2020). Library preparation used the immunoSEQ multiplex PCR assay. Here the immuneACCESS table is served through TCRdb, limited to in-frame sequences with V and J called. Missing clones are a known gap in these copies; in checked studies unresolved V genes cover under half, and the rest lacks a known reason. In all, the sample holds some 500,000 clones, and roughly 95% of those were seen once. The ten largest clones add up to about 0.06% of the sample. The specimen was naive CD4+ T cells sorted from blood. The sample's cell subset or site label is to be understood as: CD45RA+ positively selected. These receptors were taken from a woman between 25 and 40 years old in good health.

This chain uses TRBV28 with TRBJ1-2, with a weak D call TRBD1 (6 bases). This CDR3 is built from 14 residues. Per germline, CDR1 MDHEN and CDR2 SYDVKM. With 8 bases removed from V and 5 bases from J, the gap between germline ends came to 18 bases. The CDR3: CASRTPGHIYGYTF. The DNA for the CDR3 is TGTGCCAGCCGGACCCCGGGACATATTTATGGCTACACCTTC.

The chain recombines TRBV30 with TRBJ2-1, with 7 nucleotides matching TRBD1. Germline assignment: CDR1 GTSNPN and CDR2 SVGIG (reference sequence). V shed 3 bases and J 1 base; nucleotides not matched to a gene: 6. CDR3 length equals 15 residues. The CDR3 sequence is CAWRRQGWSYNEQFF. The CDR3 bases are TGTGCCTGGAGAAGACAGGGATGGTCCTACAATGAGCAGTTCTTC.